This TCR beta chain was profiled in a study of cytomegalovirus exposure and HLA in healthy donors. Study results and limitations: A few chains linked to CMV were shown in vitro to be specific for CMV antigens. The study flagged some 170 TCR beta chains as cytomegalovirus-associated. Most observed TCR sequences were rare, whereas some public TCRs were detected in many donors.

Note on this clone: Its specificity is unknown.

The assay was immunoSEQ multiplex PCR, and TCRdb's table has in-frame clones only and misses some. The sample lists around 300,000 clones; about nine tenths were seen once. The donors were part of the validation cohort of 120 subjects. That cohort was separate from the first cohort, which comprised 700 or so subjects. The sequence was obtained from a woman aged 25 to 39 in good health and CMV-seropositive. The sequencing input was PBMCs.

The CDR3 spells CASSTGQTGNTIYF. The CDR3 DNA reads as TGTGCCAGCAGCACCGGACAGACTGGAAACACCATATATTTT. This chain connects TRBV7-2 to TRBJ1-3, with D possibly TRBD1 on 6 matching bases. The CDR3 spans 14 residues. Germline lookup yields CDR1 SGHTA and CDR2 FQGNSA. V shed 5 bases and J shed 2 bases, with 10 bases lying between them.